The T cell receptor (beta chain) described here comes from a study of T cell repertoires in ileal Crohn's disease. The data were produced by immunoSEQ multiplex PCR, yet TCRdb's version contains in-frame clones alone and is incomplete. This table has thousands of clones, 85% to 95% appearing once. Sequencing was carried out using ileal tissue. The source of this sequence is an adult with Crohn's disease.

The CDR3 bases are TGTGCCAGCAGTGGTCTTACGGGACAGGGGTCCTACACCTTC. This sequence encodes CASSGLTGQGSYTF. The chain uses TRBV2 and TRBJ1-2; 10 bases line up with TRBD1. The germline CDR1 and CDR2 sequences are SNHLY and FYNNEI. The J segment lost 10 bases and the V segment lost 4 bases, leaving 9 bases of the junction unmatched. The CDR3 loop spans 14 amino acids.